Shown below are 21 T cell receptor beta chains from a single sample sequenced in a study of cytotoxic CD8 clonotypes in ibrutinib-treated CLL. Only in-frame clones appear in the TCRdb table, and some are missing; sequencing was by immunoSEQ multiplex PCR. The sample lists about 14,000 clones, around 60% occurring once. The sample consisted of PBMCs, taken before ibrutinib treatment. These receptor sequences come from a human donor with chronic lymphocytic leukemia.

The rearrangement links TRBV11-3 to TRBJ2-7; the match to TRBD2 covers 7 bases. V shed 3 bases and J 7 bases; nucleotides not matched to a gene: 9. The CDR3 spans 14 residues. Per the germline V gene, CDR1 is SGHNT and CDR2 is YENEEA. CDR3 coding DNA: TGTGCCAGCAGCTTGGGGGGGGTCGATCGGGAGCAGTACTTC. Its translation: CASSLGGVDREQYF.

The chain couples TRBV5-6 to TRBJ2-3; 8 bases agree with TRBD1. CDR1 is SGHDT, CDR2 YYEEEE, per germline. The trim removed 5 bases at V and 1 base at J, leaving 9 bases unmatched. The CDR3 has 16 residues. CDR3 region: CASSPGKTGGTDTQYF. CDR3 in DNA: TGTGCCAGCAGTCCGGGAAAGACAGGGGGCACAGATACGCAGTATTTT.

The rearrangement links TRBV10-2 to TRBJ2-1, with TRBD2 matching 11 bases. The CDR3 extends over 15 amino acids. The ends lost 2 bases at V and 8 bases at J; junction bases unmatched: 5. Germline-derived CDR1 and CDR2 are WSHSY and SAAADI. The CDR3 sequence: CASSELSGGADEQFF. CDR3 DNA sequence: TGCGCCAGCAGTGAGCTTAGCGGGGGGGCGGATGAGCAGTTCTTC.

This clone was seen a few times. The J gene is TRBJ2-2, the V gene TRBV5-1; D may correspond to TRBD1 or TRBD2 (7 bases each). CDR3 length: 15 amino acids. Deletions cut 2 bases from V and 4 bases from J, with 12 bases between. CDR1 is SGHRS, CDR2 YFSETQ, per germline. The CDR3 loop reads CASSFDREGTGELFF. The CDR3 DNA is TGCGCCAGCAGCTTCGACAGGGAGGGCACCGGGGAGCTGTTTTTT. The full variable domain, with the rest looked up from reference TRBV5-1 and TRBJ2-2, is KAGVTQTPRYLIKTRGQQVTLSCSPISGHRSVSWYQQTPGQGLQFLFEYFSETQRNKGNFPGRFSGRQFSNSRSEMNVSTLELGDSALYLCASSFDREGTGELFFGEGSRLTVL.

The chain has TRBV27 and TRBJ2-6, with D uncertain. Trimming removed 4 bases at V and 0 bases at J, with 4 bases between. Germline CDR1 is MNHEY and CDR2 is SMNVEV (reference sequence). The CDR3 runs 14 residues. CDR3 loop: CASSSASGANVLTF. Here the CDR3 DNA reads TGTGCCAGCAGTTCAGCCTCTGGGGCCAACGTCCTGACTTTC.

The CDR3 is CASSPRNSPRHF. The CDR3 nucleotides are TGTGCCAGCAGCCCACGGAACAGCCCGCGCCACTTT. The chain joins TRBV11-2 to TRBJ1-6, with D unresolved. Germline V gives CDR1 SGHAT, CDR2 FQNNGV. The CDR3 consists of 12 residues. Trimming stripped 5 bases from V and 18 bases from J, with 17 bases between.

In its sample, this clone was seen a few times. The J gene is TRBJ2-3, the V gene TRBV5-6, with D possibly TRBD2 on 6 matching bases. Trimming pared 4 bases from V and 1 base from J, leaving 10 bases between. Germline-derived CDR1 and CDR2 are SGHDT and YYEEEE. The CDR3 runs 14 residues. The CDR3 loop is CASSLRGGTDTQYF. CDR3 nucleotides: TGTGCCAGCAGCCTCCGCGGGGGCACAGATACGCAGTATTTT.

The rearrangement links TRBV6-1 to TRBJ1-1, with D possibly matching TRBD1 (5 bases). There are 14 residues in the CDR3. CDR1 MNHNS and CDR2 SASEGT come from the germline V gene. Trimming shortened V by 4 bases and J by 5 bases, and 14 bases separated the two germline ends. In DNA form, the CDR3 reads TGTGCCAGCAGTGGATACCGGGACGGGACTGAAGCTTTCTTT. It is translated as CASSGYRDGTEAFF.

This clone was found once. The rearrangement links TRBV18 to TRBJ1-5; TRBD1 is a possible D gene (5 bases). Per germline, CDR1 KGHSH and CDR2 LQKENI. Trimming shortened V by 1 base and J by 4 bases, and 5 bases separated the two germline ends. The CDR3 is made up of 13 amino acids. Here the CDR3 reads CASSPQGNQPQHF. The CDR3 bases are TGTGCCAGCTCACCACAGGGGAATCAGCCCCAGCATTTT.

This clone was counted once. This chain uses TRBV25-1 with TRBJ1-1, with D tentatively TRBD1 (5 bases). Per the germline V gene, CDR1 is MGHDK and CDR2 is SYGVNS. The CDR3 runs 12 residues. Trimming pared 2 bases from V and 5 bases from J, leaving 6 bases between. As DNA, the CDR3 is TGTGCCAGCAGTGAAACAGGTACTGAAGCTTTCTTT. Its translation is CASSETGTEAFF.

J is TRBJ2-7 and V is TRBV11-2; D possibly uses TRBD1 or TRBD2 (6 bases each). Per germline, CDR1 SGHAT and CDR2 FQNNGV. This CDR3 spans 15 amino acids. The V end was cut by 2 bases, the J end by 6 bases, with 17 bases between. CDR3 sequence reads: CASSLFSGDTGEQYF. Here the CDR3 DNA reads TGTGCCAGCAGCTTATTTTCGGGGGACACGGGCGAGCAGTACTTC.

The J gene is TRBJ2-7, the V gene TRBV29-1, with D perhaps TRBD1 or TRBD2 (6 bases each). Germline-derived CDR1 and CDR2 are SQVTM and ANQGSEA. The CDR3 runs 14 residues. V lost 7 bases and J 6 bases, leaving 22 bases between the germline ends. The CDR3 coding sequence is TGCAGCGCCGTGGGGTGGGGGGCAGTAAGCGAGCAGTACTTC. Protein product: CSAVGWGAVSEQYF.

In DNA, the CDR3 is TGTGCCAGCAGTTTAGCCCCCCCGGGGTTGGGCGAGCAGTACTTC. This gives the protein CASSLAPPGLGEQYF. V gene TRBV27 combines with J gene TRBJ2-5, with a tentative D call TRBD2 (5 bases). With the DNA end fitting TRBJ2-7 better, the J assignment may be wrong. Germline loops: CDR1 MNHEY, CDR2 SMNVEV (reference sequence). This CDR3 is built from 15 residues.

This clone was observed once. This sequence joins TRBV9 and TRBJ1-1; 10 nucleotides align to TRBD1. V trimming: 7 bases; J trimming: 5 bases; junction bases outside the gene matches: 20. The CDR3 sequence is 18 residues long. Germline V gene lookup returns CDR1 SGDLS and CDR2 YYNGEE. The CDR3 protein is CASPRKSTGGVRLTEAFF. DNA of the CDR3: TGTGCCAGCCCCCGGAAATCGACAGGGGGCGTGAGATTGACTGAAGCTTTCTTT.

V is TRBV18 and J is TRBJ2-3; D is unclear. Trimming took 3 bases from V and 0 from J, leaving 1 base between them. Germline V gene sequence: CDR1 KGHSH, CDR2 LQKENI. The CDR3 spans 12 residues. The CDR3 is CASSPSTDTQYF. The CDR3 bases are TGTGCCAGCTCACCGAGCACAGATACGCAGTATTTT. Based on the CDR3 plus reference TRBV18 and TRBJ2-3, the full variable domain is NAGVMQNPRHLVRRRGQEARLRCSPMKGHSHVYWYRQLPEEGLKFMVYLQKENIIDESGMPKERFSAEFPKEGPSILRIQQVVRGDSAAYFCASSPSTDTQYFGPGTRLTVL.

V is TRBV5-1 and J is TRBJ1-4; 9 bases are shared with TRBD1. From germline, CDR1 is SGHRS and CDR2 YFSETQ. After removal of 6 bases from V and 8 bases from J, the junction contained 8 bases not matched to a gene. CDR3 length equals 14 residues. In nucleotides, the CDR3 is TGCGCCAGCACACCGGGACAGGGTAACGAAAAACTGTTTTTT. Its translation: CASTPGQGNEKLFF.

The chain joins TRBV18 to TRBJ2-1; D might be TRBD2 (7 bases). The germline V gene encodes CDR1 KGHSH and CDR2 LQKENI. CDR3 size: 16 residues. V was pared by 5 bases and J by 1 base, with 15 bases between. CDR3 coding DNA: TGTGCCAGCTCAAAGGAAGGGGGGGGATCCTACAATGAGCAGTTCTTC. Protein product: CASSKEGGGSYNEQFF. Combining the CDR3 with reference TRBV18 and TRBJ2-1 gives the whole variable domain NAGVMQNPRHLVRRRGQEARLRCSPMKGHSHVYWYRQLPEEGLKFMVYLQKENIIDESGMPKERFSAEFPKEGPSILRIQQVVRGDSAAYFCASSKEGGGSYNEQFFGPGTRLTVL.

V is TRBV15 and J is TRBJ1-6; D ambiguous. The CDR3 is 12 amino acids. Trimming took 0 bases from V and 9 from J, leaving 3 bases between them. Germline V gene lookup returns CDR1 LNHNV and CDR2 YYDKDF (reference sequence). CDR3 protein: CATSREVSPLHF. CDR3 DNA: TGTGCCACCAGCAGAGAGGTTTCACCCCTCCACTTT.

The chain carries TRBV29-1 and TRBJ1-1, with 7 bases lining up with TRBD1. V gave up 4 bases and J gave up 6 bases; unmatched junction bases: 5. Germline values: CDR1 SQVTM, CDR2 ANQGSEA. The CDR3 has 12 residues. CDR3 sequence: CSVGAGGSEAFF. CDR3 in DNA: TGCAGCGTTGGGGCAGGGGGGTCTGAAGCTTTCTTT.

In DNA form, the CDR3 reads TGTGCCAGCTCACCAAGGGAGAACACCATATATTTT. Protein sequence: CASSPRENTIYF. This chain joins TRBV18 and TRBJ1-3, with D uncertain. CDR3 length: 12 residues. CDR1 is KGHSH, CDR2 LQKENI, per germline. V was shortened by 2 bases and J by 7 bases, with 6 bases between the two germline ends.

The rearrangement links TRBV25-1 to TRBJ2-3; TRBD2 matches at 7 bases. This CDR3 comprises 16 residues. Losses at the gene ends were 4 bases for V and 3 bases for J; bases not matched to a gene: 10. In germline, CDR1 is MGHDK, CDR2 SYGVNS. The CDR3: CASSAHSGEGTDTQYF. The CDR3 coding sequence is TGTGCCAGCAGTGCTCATTCGGGGGAGGGGACAGATACGCAGTATTTT.